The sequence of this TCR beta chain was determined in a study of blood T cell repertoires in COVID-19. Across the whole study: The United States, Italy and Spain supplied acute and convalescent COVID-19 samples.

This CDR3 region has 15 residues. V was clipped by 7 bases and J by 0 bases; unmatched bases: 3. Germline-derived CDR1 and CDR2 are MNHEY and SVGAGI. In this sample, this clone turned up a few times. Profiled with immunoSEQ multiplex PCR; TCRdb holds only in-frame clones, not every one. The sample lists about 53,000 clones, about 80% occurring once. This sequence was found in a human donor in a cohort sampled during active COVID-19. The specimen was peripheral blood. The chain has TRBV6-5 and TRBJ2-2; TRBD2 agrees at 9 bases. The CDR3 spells CASKTSGANTGELFF. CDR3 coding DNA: TGTGCCAGCAAGACTAGCGGCGCGAACACCGGGGAGCTGTTTTTT.